This T cell receptor beta chain was captured in a study of T-cell reconstitution after alpha-beta-depleted transplantation in children. This sample's TCRbeta library carried unique molecular identifier barcodes. A single record per CDR3 protein comes from TCRdb applying MiXCR to the PCR reads. In the table there are hundreds of thousands of distinct CDR3 sequences, about 14% of which are singletons. This CDR3 is built from 15 residues. Per germline, CDR1 LGHNA and CDR2 YSLEER. Trimming shortened V by 3 bases and J by 6 bases, and 15 bases separated the two germline ends. This clonotype has a count of ten or more.

The specimen comprised PBMCs, sampled from the stem cell graft. The sequence was collected from a human donor who donated a stem cell graft to a child with Fanconi anemia. The chain is built from TRBV4-3 and TRBJ2-1; either TRBD1 or TRBD2 may fit D (5 bases each). CDR3: CASSQGVAFINEQFF. The CDR3, as DNA: TGCGCCAGCAGCCAGGGGGTAGCGTTCATCAATGAGCAGTTCTTC.